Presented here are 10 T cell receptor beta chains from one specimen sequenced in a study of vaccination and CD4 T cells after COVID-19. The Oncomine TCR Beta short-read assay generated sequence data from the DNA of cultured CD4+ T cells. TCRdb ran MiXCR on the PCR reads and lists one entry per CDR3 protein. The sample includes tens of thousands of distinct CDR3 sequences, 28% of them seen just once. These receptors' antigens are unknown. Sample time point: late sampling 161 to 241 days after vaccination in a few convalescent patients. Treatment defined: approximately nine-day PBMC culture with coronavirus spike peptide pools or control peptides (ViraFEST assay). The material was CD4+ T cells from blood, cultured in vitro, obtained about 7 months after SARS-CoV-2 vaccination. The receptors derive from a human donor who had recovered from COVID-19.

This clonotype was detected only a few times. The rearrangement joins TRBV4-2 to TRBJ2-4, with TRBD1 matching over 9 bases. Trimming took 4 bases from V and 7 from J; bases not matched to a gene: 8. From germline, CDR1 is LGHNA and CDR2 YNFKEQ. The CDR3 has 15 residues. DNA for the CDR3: TGTGCCAGCAGCCCTTTGATTGACAGGGGGAACATTCAGTACTTC. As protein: CASSPLIDRGNIQYF.

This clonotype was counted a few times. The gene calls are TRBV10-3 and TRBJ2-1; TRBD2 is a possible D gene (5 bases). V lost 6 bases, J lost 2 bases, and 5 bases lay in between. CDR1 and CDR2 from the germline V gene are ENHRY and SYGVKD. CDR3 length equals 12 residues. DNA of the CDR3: TGTGCCATCAGGGGAGCCTACAATGAGCAGTTCTTC. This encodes CAIRGAYNEQFF.

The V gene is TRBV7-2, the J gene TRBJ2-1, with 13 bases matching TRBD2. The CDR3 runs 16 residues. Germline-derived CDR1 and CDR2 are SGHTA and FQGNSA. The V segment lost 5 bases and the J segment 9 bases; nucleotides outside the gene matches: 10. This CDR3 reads CASSGPGTSGIREQFF. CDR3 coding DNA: TGTGCCAGCAGCGGCCCCGGGACTAGCGGGATCCGTGAGCAGTTCTTC.

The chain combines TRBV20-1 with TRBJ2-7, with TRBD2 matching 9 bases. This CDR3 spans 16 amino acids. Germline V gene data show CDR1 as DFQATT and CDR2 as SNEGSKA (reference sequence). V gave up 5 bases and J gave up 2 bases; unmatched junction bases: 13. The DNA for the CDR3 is TGCAGTGCTCGGCCGGGACTAGCTCTAAATACCTACGAGCAGTACTTC. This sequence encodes CSARPGLALNTYEQYF.

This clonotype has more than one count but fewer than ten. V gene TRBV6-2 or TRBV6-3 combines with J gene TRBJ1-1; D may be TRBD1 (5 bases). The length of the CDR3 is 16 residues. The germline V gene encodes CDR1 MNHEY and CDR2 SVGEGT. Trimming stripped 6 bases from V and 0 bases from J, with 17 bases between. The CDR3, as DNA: TGTGCCAGCAGGGGGCTAAGAGGCGGCATGAACACTGAAGCTTTCTTT. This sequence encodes CASRGLRGGMNTEAFF.

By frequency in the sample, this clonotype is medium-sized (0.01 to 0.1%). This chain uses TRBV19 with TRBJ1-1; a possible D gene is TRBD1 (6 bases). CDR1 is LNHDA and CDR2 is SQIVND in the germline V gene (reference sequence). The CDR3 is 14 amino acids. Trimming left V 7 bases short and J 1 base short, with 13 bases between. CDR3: CASTRQVSNTEAFF. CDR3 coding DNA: TGTGCCAGTACACGACAGGTCTCGAACACTGAAGCTTTCTTT.

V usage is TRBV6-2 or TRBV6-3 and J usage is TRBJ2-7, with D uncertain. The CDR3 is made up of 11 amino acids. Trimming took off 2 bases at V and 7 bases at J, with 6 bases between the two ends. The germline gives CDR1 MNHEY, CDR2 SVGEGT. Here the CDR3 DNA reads TGTGCCAGCAGTTACCCTCCTGAGCAGTACTTC. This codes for CASSYPPEQYF.

CDR3 amino acids: CASSLTSAYNEQFF. CDR3 nucleotides: TGTGCCAGCAGCCTGACTAGTGCCTACAATGAGCAGTTCTTC. The J gene is TRBJ2-1, the V gene TRBV5-4; weak D call: TRBD2 (6 bases). From germline, CDR1 is SGHNT and CDR2 YYREEE (reference sequence). The CDR3 runs to 14 residues. The V and J ends lost 4 bases and 2 bases respectively, with 10 bases between them.

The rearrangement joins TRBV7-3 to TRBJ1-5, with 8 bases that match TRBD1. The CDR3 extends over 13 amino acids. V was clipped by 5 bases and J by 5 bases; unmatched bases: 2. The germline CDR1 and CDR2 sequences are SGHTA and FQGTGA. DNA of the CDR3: TGTGCCAGCAGCCTGACAGGGGATCAGCCCCAGCATTTT. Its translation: CASSLTGDQPQHF.

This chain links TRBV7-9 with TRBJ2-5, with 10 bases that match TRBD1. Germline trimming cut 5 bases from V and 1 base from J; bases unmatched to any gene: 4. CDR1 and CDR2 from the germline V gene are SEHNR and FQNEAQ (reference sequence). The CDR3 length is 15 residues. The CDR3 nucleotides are TGTGCCAGCAGCCGGGACAGGGGAACCCAAGAGACCCAGTACTTC. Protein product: CASSRDRGTQETQYF.